One T cell receptor beta chain is described in this entry. Its antigen is undetermined. The V end lost 3 bases, the J end lost 5 bases, and 10 bases lay between the germline ends. The CDR3 length is 13 residues. Germline-derived CDR1 and CDR2 are MNHEY and SMNVEV (reference sequence). This specimen belongs to a study of OX40 agonist ivuxolimab in advanced cancers. Across the study: A diagnosis of hepatocellular carcinoma, melanoma, renal cell or head and neck cancer was present in dose-escalation patients. With a range of roughly 20 to 80, age averaged roughly 60 years, and around 80% were male.

Broader study findings: Expanded clones belonging to CD8+ T cells outnumbered, on average, those of CD4+.

Method: immunoSEQ multiplex PCR; TCRdb's copy keeps in-frame clones and lacks some. Of about 70,000 clones in the sample, more than 75% were seen once. Blood specimens came from baseline, cycle 4 day 1, and cycle 7 day 1. This sequence was found in an adult with an advanced solid tumor such as melanoma, head and neck, liver or kidney cancer. The J gene is TRBJ2-5, the V gene TRBV27; the D gene is possibly TRBD1 (7 bases). This specimen consisted of CD4+ or CD8+ T cells sorted from blood, obtained in a trial of the OX40 agonist ivuxolimab. The CDR3 nucleotides read TGTGCCAGCAGTTTGACAGGGAGGGAGACCCAGTACTTC. Its protein is CASSLTGRETQYF.